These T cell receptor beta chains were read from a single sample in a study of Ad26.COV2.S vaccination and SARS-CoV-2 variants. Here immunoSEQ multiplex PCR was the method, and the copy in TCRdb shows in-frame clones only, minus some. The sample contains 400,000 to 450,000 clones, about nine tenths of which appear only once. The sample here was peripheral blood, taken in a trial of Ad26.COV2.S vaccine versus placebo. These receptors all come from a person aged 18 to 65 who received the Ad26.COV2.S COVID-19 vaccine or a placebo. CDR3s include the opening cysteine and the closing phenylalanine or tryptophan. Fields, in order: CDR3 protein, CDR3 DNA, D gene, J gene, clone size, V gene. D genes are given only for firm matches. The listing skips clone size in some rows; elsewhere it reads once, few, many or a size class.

cdr3_aa: CASSWVRGNFMNTEAFF; cdr3_nt: TGTGCCAGCAGCTGGGTCCGGGGTAACTTCATGAACACTGAAGCTTTCTTT; d_call: -; j_call: TRBJ1-1; clone_size: -; v_call: TRBV5-6
cdr3_aa: CASSFQNYEQYF; cdr3_nt: TGTGCCAGCAGTTTCCAGAACTACGAGCAGTACTTC; d_call: -; j_call: TRBJ2-7; clone_size: -; v_call: TRBV28
cdr3_aa: CASSYGTSGNTIYF; cdr3_nt: TGTGCCAGCAGCTACGGGACCTCTGGAAACACCATATATTTT; d_call: -; j_call: TRBJ1-3; clone_size: -; v_call: TRBV3-1/TRBV3-2
cdr3_aa: CASSLAPLPWSGAEQFF; cdr3_nt: TGTGCCAGCAGCTTAGCTCCGCTTCCCTGGAGCGGGGCTGAGCAGTTCTTC; d_call: TRBD2; j_call: TRBJ2-1; clone_size: -; v_call: TRBV7-2
cdr3_aa: CASSWAENQPQHF; cdr3_nt: TGTGCCAGCAGTTGGGCCGAGAATCAGCCCCAGCATTTT; d_call: -; j_call: TRBJ1-5; clone_size: -; v_call: TRBV27
cdr3_aa: CASSQGVGAFF; cdr3_nt: TGTGCCAGCAGCCAGGGTGTTGGAGCTTTCTTT; d_call: -; j_call: TRBJ1-1; clone_size: -; v_call: TRBV3-1/TRBV3-2
cdr3_aa: CASSLGGAGELFF; cdr3_nt: TGTGCCAGCAGCTTAGGGGGTGCAGGGGAGCTGTTTTTT; d_call: -; j_call: TRBJ2-2; clone_size: -; v_call: TRBV11-2
cdr3_aa: CASSLPLRDGAYEQYF; cdr3_nt: TGTGCCAGCAGTTTACCCCTCAGGGACGGTGCCTACGAGCAGTACTTC; d_call: -; j_call: TRBJ2-7; clone_size: -; v_call: TRBV28
cdr3_aa: CASSFGTQETQYF; cdr3_nt: TGTGCCAGCAGCTTCGGGACCCAAGAGACCCAGTACTTC; d_call: -; j_call: TRBJ2-5; clone_size: -; v_call: TRBV7-2
cdr3_aa: CASSLLAKNIQYF; cdr3_nt: TGTGCCAGCAGCCTGTTAGCCAAAAACATTCAGTACTTC; d_call: -; j_call: TRBJ2-4; clone_size: -; v_call: TRBV3-1/TRBV3-2
cdr3_aa: CASSLASGGEGRTQYF; cdr3_nt: TGTGCCAGCAGCTTGGCCTCAGGGGGTGAGGGGAGGACGCAGTATTTT; d_call: -; j_call: TRBJ2-3; clone_size: few; v_call: TRBV5-4
cdr3_aa: CASSAERNTEAFF; cdr3_nt: TGTGCCAGCAGCGCAGAGAGGAACACTGAAGCTTTCTTT; d_call: -; j_call: TRBJ1-1; clone_size: -; v_call: TRBV2
cdr3_aa: CASSLDRTTDTQYF; cdr3_nt: TGTGCCAGCAGCCTGGACAGGACCACAGATACGCAGTATTTT; d_call: TRBD1; j_call: TRBJ2-3; clone_size: -; v_call: TRBV7-8
cdr3_aa: CASLGGLSSYEQYF; cdr3_nt: TGCGCCAGCCTAGGGGGCCTTAGCTCCTACGAGCAGTACTTC; d_call: TRBD1; j_call: TRBJ2-7; clone_size: -; v_call: TRBV28
cdr3_aa: CASTLGRVANEQYF; cdr3_nt: TGTGCCAGCACCTTGGGCAGGGTGGCGAACGAGCAGTACTTC; d_call: -; j_call: TRBJ2-7; clone_size: -; v_call: TRBV5-6
cdr3_aa: CASIKTSTDTQYF; cdr3_nt: TGTGCCAGCATTAAGACTTCCACAGATACGCAGTATTTT; d_call: -; j_call: TRBJ2-3; clone_size: -; v_call: TRBV7-9
cdr3_aa: CASSGTPVSGTPLHF; cdr3_nt: TGTGCCAGCAGTGGTACCCCCGTGAGTGGGACACCCCTCCACTTT; d_call: -; j_call: TRBJ1-6; clone_size: few; v_call: TRBV9
cdr3_aa: CASSRGTNINQPQHF; cdr3_nt: TGTGCCAGCAGCAGAGGGACAAACATTAATCAGCCCCAGCATTTT; d_call: -; j_call: TRBJ1-5; clone_size: -; v_call: TRBV7-9
cdr3_aa: CATSDAMDYEQYF; cdr3_nt: TGTGCCACCAGTGATGCGATGGACTACGAGCAGTACTTC; d_call: -; j_call: TRBJ2-7; clone_size: -; v_call: TRBV24-1
cdr3_aa: CATGRDLWGTDTQYF; cdr3_nt: TGTGCCACGGGGAGGGACCTGTGGGGCACAGATACGCAGTATTTT; d_call: TRBD2; j_call: TRBJ2-3; clone_size: -; v_call: TRBV24-1
cdr3_aa: CASIAQGGPGGELFF; cdr3_nt: TGTGCCAGCATCGCACAGGGGGGTCCCGGCGGGGAGCTGTTTTTT; d_call: TRBD1; j_call: TRBJ2-2; clone_size: -; v_call: TRBV2
cdr3_aa: CASSYSPDSIAFYNEQFF; cdr3_nt: TGTGCCAGCAGTTACAGTCCCGACTCCATAGCTTTTTACAATGAGCAGTTCTTC; d_call: -; j_call: TRBJ2-1; clone_size: few; v_call: TRBV6-2/TRBV6-3
cdr3_aa: CAISGGGRAANTGELFF; cdr3_nt: TGTGCCATCAGTGGAGGGGGCAGGGCGGCGAACACCGGGGAGCTGTTTTTT; d_call: TRBD1; j_call: TRBJ2-2; clone_size: once; v_call: TRBV10-3
cdr3_aa: CASRGPVGLYQPQHF; cdr3_nt: TGTGCCAGCAGAGGGCCTGTCGGACTATATCAGCCCCAGCATTTT; d_call: -; j_call: TRBJ1-5; clone_size: -; v_call: TRBV28
cdr3_aa: CATSDFRQGIHTQYF; cdr3_nt: TGTGCCACCAGTGATTTCCGGCAGGGGATACATACGCAGTATTTT; d_call: -; j_call: TRBJ2-3; clone_size: -; v_call: TRBV24-1
cdr3_aa: CASSPYLGMAGYEQYF; cdr3_nt: TGTGCCAGCAGCCCATATCTAGGGATGGCGGGATACGAGCAGTACTTC; d_call: -; j_call: TRBJ2-7; clone_size: -; v_call: TRBV3-1/TRBV3-2
cdr3_aa: CASSGQGAYNEQFF; cdr3_nt: TGTGCCAGTTCGGGACAGGGGGCATACAATGAGCAGTTCTTC; d_call: TRBD1; j_call: TRBJ2-1; clone_size: once; v_call: TRBV19
cdr3_aa: CASSARYDTEAFF; cdr3_nt: TGTGCCAGTAGTGCTAGGTACGACACTGAAGCTTTCTTT; d_call: -; j_call: TRBJ1-1; clone_size: -; v_call: TRBV19
cdr3_aa: CASSPGGVSYEQYF; cdr3_nt: TGTGCCAGCAGCCCCGGAGGGGTCTCCTACGAGCAGTACTTC; d_call: -; j_call: TRBJ2-7; clone_size: -; v_call: TRBV7-3
cdr3_aa: CASSLAGQITGELFF; cdr3_nt: TGTGCCAGCAGCTTAGCTGGACAGATCACCGGGGAGCTGTTTTTT; d_call: -; j_call: TRBJ2-2; clone_size: few; v_call: TRBV7-2
cdr3_aa: CASSSDNHPTDTQYF; cdr3_nt: TGCGCCAGCAGCTCTGACAACCACCCCACAGATACGCAGTATTTT; d_call: -; j_call: TRBJ2-3; clone_size: -; v_call: TRBV5-1
cdr3_aa: CAIARTSGKADTQYF; cdr3_nt: TGTGCCATCGCTCGGACTAGCGGGAAGGCAGATACGCAGTATTTT; d_call: TRBD2; j_call: TRBJ2-3; clone_size: -; v_call: TRBV10-3
cdr3_aa: CASSSSWDTQYF; cdr3_nt: TGTGCCAGCAGTTCTAGCTGGGATACGCAGTATTTT; d_call: -; j_call: TRBJ2-3; clone_size: -; v_call: TRBV28
cdr3_aa: CASSSTGYNEQFF; cdr3_nt: TGCGCCAGCAGCTCGACAGGGTACAATGAGCAGTTCTTC; d_call: TRBD1; j_call: TRBJ2-1; clone_size: -; v_call: TRBV5-1
cdr3_aa: CASSQGAGETQYF; cdr3_nt: TGCGCCAGCAGCCAGGGGGCGGGCGAGACCCAGTACTTC; d_call: TRBD1; j_call: TRBJ2-5; clone_size: -; v_call: TRBV10-1
cdr3_aa: CASSLTRGQDTQYF; cdr3_nt: TGTGCCAGCAGTTTAACGAGAGGGCAGGATACGCAGTATTTT; d_call: -; j_call: TRBJ2-3; clone_size: -; v_call: TRBV27
cdr3_aa: CASSLQGNYGYTF; cdr3_nt: TGTGCCAGCAGCCTACAGGGGAACTATGGCTACACCTTC; d_call: TRBD1; j_call: TRBJ1-2; clone_size: -; v_call: TRBV2
cdr3_aa: CATSRGGGDDDEQFF; cdr3_nt: TGTGCCACCAGCAGAGGAGGGGGAGACGACGATGAGCAGTTCTTC; d_call: -; j_call: TRBJ2-1; clone_size: -; v_call: TRBV15
cdr3_aa: CSVTDRRQETQYF; cdr3_nt: TGCAGCGTGACGGACAGACGCCAAGAGACCCAGTACTTC; d_call: -; j_call: TRBJ2-5; clone_size: -; v_call: TRBV29-1
cdr3_aa: CASSLGPGGGQETQYF; cdr3_nt: TGTGCCAGCAGCTTAGGGCCAGGTGGGGGGCAAGAGACCCAGTACTTC; d_call: -; j_call: TRBJ2-5; clone_size: -; v_call: TRBV11-2
cdr3_aa: CASSSSGGLGNEQFF; cdr3_nt: TGTGCCAGCAGTTCTAGCGGGGGCCTAGGTAATGAGCAGTTCTTC; d_call: TRBD2; j_call: TRBJ2-1; clone_size: -; v_call: TRBV7-9
cdr3_aa: CASSQDSRLAGGRVEQYF; cdr3_nt: TGCGCCAGCAGCCAAGACTCCAGACTAGCGGGAGGTCGTGTCGAGCAGTACTTC; d_call: TRBD2; j_call: TRBJ2-7; clone_size: -; v_call: TRBV4-1
cdr3_aa: CASSLDRGFYEQYF; cdr3_nt: TGTGCCAGCAGCCTGGACAGGGGGTTCTACGAGCAGTACTTC; d_call: TRBD1; j_call: TRBJ2-7; clone_size: few; v_call: TRBV5-4
cdr3_aa: CASSAASYGYTF; cdr3_nt: TGTGCCAGTAGTGCCGCCAGCTATGGCTACACCTTC; d_call: -; j_call: TRBJ1-2; clone_size: -; v_call: TRBV19
cdr3_aa: CSVRGTSYEQYF; cdr3_nt: TGCAGCGTCAGAGGGACCTCCTACGAGCAGTACTTC; d_call: -; j_call: TRBJ2-7; clone_size: -; v_call: TRBV29-1
cdr3_aa: CASSPAGIRRENEQFF; cdr3_nt: TGTGCCAGCAGCCCCGCCGGGATAAGGAGGGAGAATGAGCAGTTCTTC; d_call: -; j_call: TRBJ2-1; clone_size: -; v_call: TRBV28
cdr3_aa: CASSFKLSGQETQYF; cdr3_nt: TGTGCCAGCAGCTTTAAGCTTTCAGGCCAAGAGACCCAGTACTTC; d_call: -; j_call: TRBJ2-5; clone_size: -; v_call: TRBV5-4
cdr3_aa: CASSEGSRGGANTEAFF; cdr3_nt: TGTGCCAGCAGTGAGGGGTCCCGTGGGGGCGCGAACACTGAAGCTTTCTTT; d_call: -; j_call: TRBJ1-1; clone_size: -; v_call: TRBV6-1
cdr3_aa: CASSPLGDGGTEQFF; cdr3_nt: TGTGCCAGCAGCCCACTAGGGGACGGGGGGACCGAGCAGTTCTTC; d_call: TRBD2; j_call: TRBJ2-1; clone_size: -; v_call: TRBV4-2
cdr3_aa: CASSSLAGANKNIQYF; cdr3_nt: TGTGCCAGTAGTAGCCTAGCGGGAGCAAATAAAAACATTCAGTACTTC; d_call: TRBD2; j_call: TRBJ2-4; clone_size: -; v_call: TRBV19
cdr3_aa: CASTISPPGQGATGELFF; cdr3_nt: TGCGCCAGCACCATTTCCCCCCCGGGACAGGGGGCGACCGGGGAGCTGTTTTTT; d_call: TRBD1; j_call: TRBJ2-2; clone_size: -; v_call: TRBV5-1
cdr3_aa: CASSFRGSPLHF; cdr3_nt: TGTGCCAGCAGTTTCAGGGGTTCACCCCTCCACTTT; d_call: -; j_call: TRBJ1-6; clone_size: -; v_call: TRBV27
cdr3_aa: CASSYSTGTVNTGELFF; cdr3_nt: TGTGCCAGCAGTTACTCGACAGGGACCGTGAACACCGGGGAGCTGTTTTTT; d_call: TRBD1; j_call: TRBJ2-2; clone_size: few; v_call: TRBV6-2/TRBV6-3